This passage covers 14 T cell receptor beta chains from one sample sequenced in a study of cytomegalovirus exposure and HLA in healthy donors (dated by TCRdb to about 2017). Library preparation used the immunoSEQ multiplex PCR assay. The multiplex PCR relied on a mix of 60 forward primers for TCR Vbeta segments and 13 reverse primers for TCR Jbeta segments. TCRdb stores this immuneACCESS table with in-frame sequences only. Part of the clones is absent; in the studies checked, under half of the shortfall reflects unresolved V genes, and no reason is known for the rest. In this sample the table shows some 170,000 clones, 8.5% to 10% of which occur a single time. 1% to 1.5% of the sample is held by the ten biggest clonotypes. The specimen sequenced was PBMCs. These receptors were collected from a young woman in good health and CMV-seropositive.

In regard to this clone: Other nucleotide sequences from this sample produce the same CDR3. V gene TRBV9 combines with J gene TRBJ2-3; the D is unclear. The CDR3 spans 12 residues. Trimming pared 4 bases from V and 2 bases from J, leaving 5 bases between. Per the germline V gene, CDR1 is SGDLS and CDR2 is YYNGEE. Written as DNA, the CDR3 is TGTGCCAGCAGCCCCTACACAGATACGCAGTATTTT. It codes for CASSPYTDTQYF.

The chain couples TRBV19 to TRBJ2-2; 7 nucleotides align to TRBD1. Germline-derived CDR1 and CDR2 are LNHDA and SQIVND (reference sequence). The CDR3 is 16 residues long. The ends lost 4 bases at V and 6 bases at J; junction bases unmatched: 11. CDR3 nucleotide sequence: TGTGCCAGTAGTAGCGACAGGGTCCTTGGTGCCGGGGAGCTGTTTTTT. Protein product: CASSSDRVLGAGELFF. Using reference TRBV19 and TRBJ2-2 for the parts outside the CDR3, the full variable domain is DGGITQSPKYLFRKEGQNVTLSCEQNLNHDAMYWYRQDPGQGLRLIYYSQIVNDFQKGDIAEGYSVSREKKESFPLTVTSAQKNPTAFYLCASSSDRVLGAGELFFGEGSRLTVL.

V usage is TRBV19 and J usage is TRBJ2-7, with 9 bases fitting TRBD1. Germline V gene lookup returns CDR1 LNHDA and CDR2 SQIVND (reference sequence). There are 14 residues in the CDR3. The ends lost 3 bases at V and 7 bases at J; junction bases unmatched: 7. CDR3 sequence reads: CASSMGQGLWEQYF. The CDR3 DNA follows: TGTGCCAGTAGTATGGGACAGGGTCTTTGGGAGCAGTACTTC.

The J gene is TRBJ2-1, the V gene TRBV5-6, with 9 bases fitting TRBD1. CDR3 length equals 15 residues. CDR1 SGHDT and CDR2 YYEEEE come from the germline V gene. V shed 2 bases and J 5 bases; nucleotides not matched to a gene: 5. Here the CDR3 DNA reads TGTGCCAGCAGCTTAATAGGACAGGGGAACAATGAGCAGTTCTTC. Encoded protein: CASSLIGQGNNEQFF. The complete variable domain, with remaining parts taken from reference TRBV5-6 and TRBJ2-1, reads DAGVTQSPTHLIKTRGQQVTLRCSPKSGHDTVSWYQQALGQGPQFIFQYYEEEERQRGNFPDRFSGHQFPNYSSELNVNALLLGDSALYLCASSLIGQGNNEQFFGPGTRLTVL.

The chain couples TRBV19 to TRBJ2-3; TRBD2 agrees at 9 bases. The CDR3 contains 13 residues. The germline V gene has CDR1 LNHDA and CDR2 SQIVND (reference sequence). Unmatched junction bases numbered 3, after V lost 7 bases and J lost 4 bases. As DNA, the CDR3 is TGTGCCAGTAATGCGGGAGGGTCAGATACGCAGTATTTT. The encoded protein is CASNAGGSDTQYF.

J is TRBJ1-2 and V is TRBV5-4, with a possible D match to TRBD1 (5 bases). The V gene's germline CDR1 is SGHNT and CDR2 YYREEE (reference sequence). This CDR3 spans 14 amino acids. Trimming left V 3 bases short and J 2 bases short, with 11 bases between. The CDR3 region is CASSSPQGNYGYTF. The CDR3 coding sequence is TGTGCCAGCAGCTCCCCCCAGGGAAACTATGGCTACACCTTC.

In its sample, this clone was seen a few times. This rearrangement joins TRBV18 to TRBJ2-3; a weak D match, TRBD2 (6 bases). Germline V gene lookup returns CDR1 KGHSH and CDR2 LQKENI. V lost 3 bases and J lost 1, with 8 bases in between. CDR3 length equals 14 residues. CDR3: CASSPTSGTDTQYF. As DNA, the CDR3 is TGTGCCAGCTCACCGACTAGTGGCACAGATACGCAGTATTTT. The entire variable domain, with the rest obtained from reference TRBV18 and TRBJ2-3, is as follows: NAGVMQNPRHLVRRRGQEARLRCSPMKGHSHVYWYRQLPEEGLKFMVYLQKENIIDESGMPKERFSAEFPKEGPSILRIQQVVRGDSAAYFCASSPTSGTDTQYFGPGTRLTVL.

The sample holds a few counts of this clone. The chain recombines TRBV29-1 with TRBJ2-7; 10 bases align to TRBD2. The J segment lost 1 base and the V segment lost 3 bases, leaving 3 bases of the junction unmatched. CDR1 is SQVTM, CDR2 ANQGSEA, per germline. The CDR3 has 14 amino acids. CDR3 sequence: CSVEEAGGSYEQYF. The CDR3 DNA reads TGCAGCGTTGAGGAAGCGGGAGGGTCCTACGAGCAGTACTTC.

This clone has a handful of counts. The chain joins TRBV19 to TRBJ1-4; 9 nucleotides align to TRBD1. Germline V lookup: CDR1 LNHDA, CDR2 SQIVND (reference sequence). V was pared by 9 bases and J by 5 bases, with 10 bases of the junction left unmatched. The CDR3 sequence is 15 residues long. The CDR3 nucleotides read TGTGCCAGCCGGGGACAGGGAGCCGGGAATGAAAAACTGTTTTTT. Protein sequence: CASRGQGAGNEKLFF.

CDR3 nucleotides: TGTGCCAGTACTGATAGCGGGAGAACTGGAAACATTCAGTACTTC. Its translation: CASTDSGRTGNIQYF. The V call is TRBV19, the J call TRBJ2-4; 9 positions match TRBD2. The germline gives CDR1 LNHDA, CDR2 SQIVND (reference sequence). The trim removed 7 bases at V and 6 bases at J, leaving 10 bases unmatched. The CDR3 has 15 amino acids. The variable domain in full, with the rest retrieved from reference TRBV19 and TRBJ2-4, is DGGITQSPKYLFRKEGQNVTLSCEQNLNHDAMYWYRQDPGQGLRLIYYSQIVNDFQKGDIAEGYSVSREKKESFPLTVTSAQKNPTAFYLCASTDSGRTGNIQYFGAGTRLSVL.

The chain joins TRBV5-1 to TRBJ2-5, with TRBD1 identical over 7 bases. Germline trimming cut 7 bases from V and 5 bases from J; bases unmatched to any gene: 14. This CDR3 contains 15 residues. In germline, CDR1 is SGHRS, CDR2 YFSETQ. The CDR3 nucleotides are TGCGCCAGCTGGCCGGGTGCAGGGGGATCGGAGACCCAGTACTTC. Protein sequence: CASWPGAGGSETQYF.

V and J are TRBV5-1 and TRBJ2-1, with TRBD2 identical over 12 bases. The J segment lost 12 bases and the V segment lost 5 bases, leaving 12 bases of the junction unmatched. Germline loops: CDR1 SGHRS, CDR2 YFSETQ. This CDR3 contains 15 residues. This chain's CDR3 is CASSTGTSGPVGQFF. CDR3 sequence (DNA): TGCGCCAGCAGTACCGGGACTAGCGGGCCGGTGGGGCAGTTCTTC. Full variable domain (remainder filled in from reference TRBV5-1 and TRBJ2-1): KAGVTQTPRYLIKTRGQQVTLSCSPISGHRSVSWYQQTPGQGLQFLFEYFSETQRNKGNFPGRFSGRQFSNSRSEMNVSTLELGDSALYLCASSTGTSGPVGQFFGPGTRLTVL.

The gene calls are TRBV5-1 and TRBJ2-7, with D perhaps TRBD1 (6 bases). The CDR3 has 14 amino acids. From germline, CDR1 is SGHRS and CDR2 YFSETQ. V was trimmed by 0 bases and J by 2 bases, leaving 9 bases between them. The CDR3, as DNA: TGCGCCAGCAGCTTGGGGGACAATACCTACGAGCAGTACTTC. It encodes CASSLGDNTYEQYF.

A remark on this clone: Compared with germline, one end of the junction differs, possibly owing to a read error. This chain joins TRBV6-1 and TRBJ1-5; no definite D call. CDR1 and CDR2 (germline): MNHNS, SASEGT. The length of the CDR3 is 15 residues. For the CDR3, the DNA is TGTGCCAGCAAACCACAGAGTAAAGGCAATCAGCACCAGCATTTT. Protein sequence: CASKPQSKGNQHQHF.